These 9 T cell receptor beta chains came from one sample sequenced in a study of graft-versus-host responses after intestinal transplantation listed by TCRdb under 2021. The method behind the library was the immunoSEQ multiplex PCR assay. TCRdb carries this immuneACCESS record with in-frame sequences only. Its versions omit some clonotypes, under half of them owing to an unresolved V gene in the studies checked, with the rest unexplained. In all, the sample holds 60,000 or so clones, and under 95% of those were seen once. The top ten constitute under 3% of the sample. The source was PBMCs, collected less than 130 days after intestinal transplantation. These receptors all come from a human patient who received an intestinal transplant, so some T cells may come from the graft donor.

The rearrangement joins TRBV18 to TRBJ2-2; the D call may be TRBD1 or TRBD2 (6 bases each). This CDR3 contains 16 residues. Germline values: CDR1 KGHSH, CDR2 LQKENI. The V end lost 1 base, the J end lost 0 bases, and 9 bases lay between the germline ends. For the CDR3, the DNA is TGTGCCAGCTCACCACGACGGGGGCCGAACACCGGGGAGCTGTTTTTT. As protein: CASSPRRGPNTGELFF.

This clone appeared a few times. Other DNA sequences in this specimen translate into the identical CDR3. The chain recombines TRBV19 with TRBJ1-2; maybe TRBD1 (5 bases). Trimming removed 4 bases from V and 4 bases from J, with 16 bases in between. Germline CDR1 reads LNHDA; CDR2 reads SQIVND (reference sequence). The CDR3 covers 15 residues. CDR3 DNA sequence: TGTGCCAGTAGTACCCTTATGGGGGACTTCTATGGCTACACCTTC. Protein product: CASSTLMGDFYGYTF.

V is TRBV28 and J is TRBJ2-5, with D possibly being TRBD1 (6 bases). The J call may be in error: the DNA end matches TRBJ2-7 better. The CDR3 has 14 residues. CDR1 is MDHEN, CDR2 SYDVKM, per germline. This CDR3 reads CASSFGTLTYEQYF. The CDR3 bases are TGTGCCAGCAGTTTCGGGACACTTACCTACGAGCAGTACTTC.

The rearrangement joins TRBV6-5 to TRBJ2-7; D perhaps matches TRBD2 (6 bases). Trimming cost V 6 bases and J 4 bases, with 10 bases left between them. The CDR3 is 12 amino acids. Germline CDR1 and CDR2: MNHEY and SVGAGI. The CDR3 nucleotides read TGTGCCAGCAGCCCTCGGGGGTACGAGCAGTACTTC. As protein: CASSPRGYEQYF.

The chain employs TRBV18 and TRBJ2-1; unclear D gene. V lost 0 bases, J lost 0 bases, and 9 bases lay in between. The CDR3 totals 16 residues. Germline V CDR1 and CDR2: KGHSH, LQKENI. CDR3: CASSPPTRSSYNEQFF. DNA of the CDR3: TGTGCCAGCTCACCACCGACGAGGAGCTCCTACAATGAGCAGTTCTTC.

This rearrangement joins TRBV6-1 to TRBJ1-1, with TRBD1 identical over 10 bases. The CDR3 extends over 14 amino acids. From germline, CDR1 is MNHNS and CDR2 SASEGT. Trimming removed 7 bases from V and 1 base from J; junction bases left unmatched: 3. CDR3 loop: CASKGQGSNTEAFF. In nucleotides, the CDR3 is TGTGCCAGCAAGGGACAGGGGTCGAACACTGAAGCTTTCTTT.

For the CDR3, the DNA is TGTGCCAGTACCTACGTAGGACTAGCGGGAGTTGGTGAGCAGTTCTTC. As protein: CASTYVGLAGVGEQFF. This chain links TRBV19 with TRBJ2-1, with 13 bases identical to TRBD2. This CDR3 is built from 16 residues. Trimming took 7 bases from V and 9 from J; bases not matched to a gene: 12. Germline loops: CDR1 LNHDA, CDR2 SQIVND (reference sequence).

V and J are TRBV7-3 and TRBJ2-2; tentatively, D is TRBD1 (5 bases). Trimming pared 5 bases from V and 4 bases from J, leaving 11 bases between. The germline V gene encodes CDR1 SGHTA and CDR2 FQGTGA. CDR3 length: 14 amino acids. CDR3 protein: CASSPRQPTGELFF. Written as DNA, the CDR3 is TGTGCCAGCAGCCCAAGACAGCCCACCGGGGAGCTGTTTTTT. Looking up the rest from reference TRBV7-3 and TRBJ2-2 gives the full variable domain: GAGVSQTPSNKVTEKGKYVELRCDPISGHTALYWYRQSLGQGPEFLIYFQGTGAADDSGLPNDRFFAVRPEGSVSTLKIQRTERGDSAVYLCASSPRQPTGELFFGEGSRLTVL.

This chain links TRBV6-1 with TRBJ2-1; unclear D gene. Germline lookup yields CDR1 MNHNS and CDR2 SASEGT. The CDR3 sequence is 13 residues long. Trimming stripped 0 bases from V and 7 bases from J, with 7 bases between. The CDR3: CASSEALRNEQFF. CDR3 coding DNA: TGTGCCAGCAGTGAAGCTTTGAGGAATGAGCAGTTCTTC.